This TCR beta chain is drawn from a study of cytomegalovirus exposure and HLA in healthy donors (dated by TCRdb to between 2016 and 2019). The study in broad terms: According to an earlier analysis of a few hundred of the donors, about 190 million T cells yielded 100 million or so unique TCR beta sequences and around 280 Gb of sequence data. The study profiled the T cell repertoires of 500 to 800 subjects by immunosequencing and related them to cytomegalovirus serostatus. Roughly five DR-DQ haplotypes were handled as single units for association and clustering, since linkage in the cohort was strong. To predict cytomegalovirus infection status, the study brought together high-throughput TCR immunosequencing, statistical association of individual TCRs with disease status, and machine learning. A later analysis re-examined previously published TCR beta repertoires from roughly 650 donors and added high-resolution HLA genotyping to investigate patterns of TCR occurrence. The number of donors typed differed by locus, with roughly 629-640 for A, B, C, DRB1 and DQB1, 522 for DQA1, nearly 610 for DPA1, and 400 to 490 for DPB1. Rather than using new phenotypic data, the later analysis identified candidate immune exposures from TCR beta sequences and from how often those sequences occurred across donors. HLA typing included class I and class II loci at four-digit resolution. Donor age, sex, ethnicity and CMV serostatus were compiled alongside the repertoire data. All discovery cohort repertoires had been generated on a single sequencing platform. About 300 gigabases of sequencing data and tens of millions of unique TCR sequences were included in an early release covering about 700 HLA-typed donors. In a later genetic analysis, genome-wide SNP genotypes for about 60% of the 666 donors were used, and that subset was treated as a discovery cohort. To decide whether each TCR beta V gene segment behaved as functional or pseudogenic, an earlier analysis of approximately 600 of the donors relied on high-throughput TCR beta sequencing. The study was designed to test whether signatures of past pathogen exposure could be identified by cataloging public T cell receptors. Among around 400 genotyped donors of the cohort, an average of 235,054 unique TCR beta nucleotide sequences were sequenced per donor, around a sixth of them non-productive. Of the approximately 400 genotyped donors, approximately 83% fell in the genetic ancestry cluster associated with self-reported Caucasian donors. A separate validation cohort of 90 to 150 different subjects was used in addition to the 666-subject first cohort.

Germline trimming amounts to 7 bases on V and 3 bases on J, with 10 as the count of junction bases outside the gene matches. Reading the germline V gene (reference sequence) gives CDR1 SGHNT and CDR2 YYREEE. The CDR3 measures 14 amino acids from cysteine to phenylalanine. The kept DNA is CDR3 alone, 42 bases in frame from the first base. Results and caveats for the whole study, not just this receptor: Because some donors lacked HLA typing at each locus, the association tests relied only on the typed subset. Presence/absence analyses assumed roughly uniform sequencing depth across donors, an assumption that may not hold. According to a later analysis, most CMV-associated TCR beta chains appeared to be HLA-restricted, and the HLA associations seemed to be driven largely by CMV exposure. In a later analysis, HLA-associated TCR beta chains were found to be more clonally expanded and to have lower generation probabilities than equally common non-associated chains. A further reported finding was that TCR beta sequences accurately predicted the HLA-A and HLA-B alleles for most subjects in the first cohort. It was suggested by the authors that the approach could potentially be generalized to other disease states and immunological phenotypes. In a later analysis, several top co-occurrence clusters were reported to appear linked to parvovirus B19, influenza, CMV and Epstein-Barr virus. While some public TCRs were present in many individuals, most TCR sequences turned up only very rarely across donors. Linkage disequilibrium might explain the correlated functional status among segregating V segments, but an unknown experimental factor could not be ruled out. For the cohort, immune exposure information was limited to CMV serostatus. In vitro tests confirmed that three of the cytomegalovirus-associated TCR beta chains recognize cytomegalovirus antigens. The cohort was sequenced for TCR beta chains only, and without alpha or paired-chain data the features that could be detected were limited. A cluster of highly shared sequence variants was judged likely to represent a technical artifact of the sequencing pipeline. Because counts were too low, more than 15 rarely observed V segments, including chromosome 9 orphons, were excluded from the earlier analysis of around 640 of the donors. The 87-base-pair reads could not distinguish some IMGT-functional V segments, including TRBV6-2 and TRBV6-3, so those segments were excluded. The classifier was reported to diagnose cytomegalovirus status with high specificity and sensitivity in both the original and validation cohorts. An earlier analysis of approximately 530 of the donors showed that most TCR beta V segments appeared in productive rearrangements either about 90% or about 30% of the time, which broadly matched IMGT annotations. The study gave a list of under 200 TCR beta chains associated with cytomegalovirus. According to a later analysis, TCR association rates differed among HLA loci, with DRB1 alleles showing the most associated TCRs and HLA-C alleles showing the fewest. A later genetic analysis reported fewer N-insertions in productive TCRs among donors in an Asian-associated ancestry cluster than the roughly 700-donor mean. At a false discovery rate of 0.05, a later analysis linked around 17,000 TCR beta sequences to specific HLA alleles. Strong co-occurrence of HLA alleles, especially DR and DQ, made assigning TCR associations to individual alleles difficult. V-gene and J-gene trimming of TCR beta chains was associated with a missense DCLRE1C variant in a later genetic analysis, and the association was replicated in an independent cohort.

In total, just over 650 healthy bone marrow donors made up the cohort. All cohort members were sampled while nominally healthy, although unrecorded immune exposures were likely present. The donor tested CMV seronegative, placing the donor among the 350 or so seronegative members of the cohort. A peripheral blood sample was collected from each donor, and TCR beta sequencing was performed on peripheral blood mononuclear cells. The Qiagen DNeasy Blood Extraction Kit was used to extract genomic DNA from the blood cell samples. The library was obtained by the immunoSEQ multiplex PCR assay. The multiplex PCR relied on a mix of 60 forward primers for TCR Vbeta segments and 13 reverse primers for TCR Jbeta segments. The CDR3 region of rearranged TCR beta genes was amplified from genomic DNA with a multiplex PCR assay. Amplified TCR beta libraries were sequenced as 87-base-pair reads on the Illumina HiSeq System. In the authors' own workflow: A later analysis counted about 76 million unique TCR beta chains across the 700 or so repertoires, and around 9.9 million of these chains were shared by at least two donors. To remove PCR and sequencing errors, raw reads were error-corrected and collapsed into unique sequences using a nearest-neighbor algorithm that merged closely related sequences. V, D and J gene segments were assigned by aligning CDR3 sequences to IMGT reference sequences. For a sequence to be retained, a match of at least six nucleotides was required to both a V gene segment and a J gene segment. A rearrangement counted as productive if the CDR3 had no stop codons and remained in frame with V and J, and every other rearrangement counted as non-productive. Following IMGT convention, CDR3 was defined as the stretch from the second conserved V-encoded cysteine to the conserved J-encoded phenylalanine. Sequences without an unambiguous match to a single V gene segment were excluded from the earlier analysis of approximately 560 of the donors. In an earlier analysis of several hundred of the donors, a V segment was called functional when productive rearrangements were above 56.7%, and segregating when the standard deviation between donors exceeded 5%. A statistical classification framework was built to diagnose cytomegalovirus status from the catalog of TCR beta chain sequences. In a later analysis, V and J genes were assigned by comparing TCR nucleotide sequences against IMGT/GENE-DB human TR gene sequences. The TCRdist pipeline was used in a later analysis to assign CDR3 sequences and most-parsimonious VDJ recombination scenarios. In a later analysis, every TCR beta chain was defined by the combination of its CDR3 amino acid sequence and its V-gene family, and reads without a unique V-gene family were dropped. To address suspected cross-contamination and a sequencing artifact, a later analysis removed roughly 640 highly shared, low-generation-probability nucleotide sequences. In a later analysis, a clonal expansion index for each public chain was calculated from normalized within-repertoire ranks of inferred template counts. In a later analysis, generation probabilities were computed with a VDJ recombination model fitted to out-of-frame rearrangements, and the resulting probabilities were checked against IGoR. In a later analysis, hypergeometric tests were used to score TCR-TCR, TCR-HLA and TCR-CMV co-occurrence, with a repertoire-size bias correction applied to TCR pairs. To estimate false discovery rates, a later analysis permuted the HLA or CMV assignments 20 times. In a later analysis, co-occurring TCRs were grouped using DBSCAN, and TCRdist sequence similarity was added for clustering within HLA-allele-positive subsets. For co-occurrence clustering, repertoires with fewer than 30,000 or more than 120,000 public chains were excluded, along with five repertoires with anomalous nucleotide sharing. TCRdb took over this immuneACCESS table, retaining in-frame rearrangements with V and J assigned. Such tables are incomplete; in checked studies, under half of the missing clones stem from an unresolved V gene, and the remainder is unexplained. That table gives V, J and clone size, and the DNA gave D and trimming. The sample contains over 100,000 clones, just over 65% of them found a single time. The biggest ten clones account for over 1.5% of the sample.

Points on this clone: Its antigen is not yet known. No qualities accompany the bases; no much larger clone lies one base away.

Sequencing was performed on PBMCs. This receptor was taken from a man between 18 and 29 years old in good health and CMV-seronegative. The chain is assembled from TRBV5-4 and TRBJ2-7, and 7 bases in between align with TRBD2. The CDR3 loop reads CASSYEGGLYEQYF. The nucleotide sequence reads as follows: TGTGCCAGCTCCTACGAGGGAGGGCTCTACGAGCAGTACTTC.